The 25 T cell receptor beta chains listed next were all sequenced from one sample in a study of T cell changes during pregnancy in multiple sclerosis. Assay used: immunoSEQ multiplex PCR; TCRdb lists only in-frame clones, some missing. Of approximately 90,000 clones listed, more than 85% are singletons. The specimen comprised peripheral blood, sampled in the first trimester of pregnancy. Receptors were obtained from a female donor with multiple sclerosis, enrolled in a pregnancy study.

V gene TRBV28 combines with J gene TRBJ1-5; no reliable D call. Germline lookup yields CDR1 MDHEN and CDR2 SYDVKM. Trimming cost V 5 bases and J 0 bases, with 8 bases left between them. The CDR3 spans 14 residues. DNA of the CDR3: TGTGCCAGCAGTGGAGGTAATAGCAATCAGCCCCAGCATTTT. This translates into CASSGGNSNQPQHF.

The chain uses TRBV5-1 and TRBJ2-1, with TRBD2 identical over 14 bases. Germline V lookup: CDR1 SGHRS, CDR2 YFSETQ. The CDR3 spans 17 residues. The trim removed 3 bases at V and 4 bases at J, leaving 6 bases unmatched. The CDR3 protein is CASSSGLAGVRYNEQFF. The CDR3, as DNA: TGCGCCAGCAGCTCGGGACTAGCGGGAGTCCGGTACAATGAGCAGTTCTTC.

The chain has TRBV7-2 and TRBJ1-2, with D perhaps TRBD1 (6 bases). V was shortened by 1 base and J by 0 bases, with 6 bases between the two germline ends. The CDR3 contains 14 residues. Germline CDR1 and CDR2: SGHTA and FQGNSA. Here the CDR3 reads CASSLDRANYGYTF. CDR3 DNA: TGTGCCAGCAGCTTAGACAGGGCTAACTATGGCTACACCTTC.

This clone was seen only once. The V and J genes are TRBV6-4 and TRBJ1-5; D perhaps matches TRBD1 (6 bases). Trimming removed 2 bases at V and 5 bases at J, with 22 bases between. The CDR3 covers 18 residues. The V gene's germline CDR1 is MRHNA and CDR2 SNTAGT. CDR3 loop: CASSDKTETYRVDQPQHF. The CDR3 region has the DNA TGTGCCAGCAGTGACAAAACGGAGACATACAGGGTCGATCAGCCCCAGCATTTT.

This chain joins TRBV10-2 and TRBJ2-1; 10 nucleotides align to TRBD2. After removal of 5 bases from V and 4 bases from J, the junction contained 8 bases not matched to a gene. Germline CDR1 reads WSHSY; CDR2 reads SAAADI. The CDR3 contains 16 residues. CDR3 DNA sequence: TGCGCCAGCAGTTCCGGAGCGGGGGGGAAATACAATGAGCAGTTCTTC. Encoded protein: CASSSGAGGKYNEQFF.

This clone was seen only a few times. The chain is built from TRBV6-6 and TRBJ1-1; D is perhaps TRBD1 (5 bases). CDR1 and CDR2 (germline): MNHNY, SVGAGI (reference sequence). The CDR3 totals 13 residues. Trimming took off 5 bases at V and 5 bases at J, with 12 bases between the two ends. The CDR3 DNA is TGTGCCAGCAGTGCCCAGGGAAATACTGAAGCTTTCTTT. Translation: CASSAQGNTEAFF.

The chain has TRBV13 and TRBJ2-1, with 9 bases matching TRBD1. Looked up from germline, CDR1 is PRHDT and CDR2 is FYEKMQ (reference sequence). The trim removed 5 bases at V and 6 bases at J, leaving 5 bases unmatched. This CDR3 contains 14 residues. DNA of the CDR3: TGTGCCAGCAGCCCAAGACAGGGGGTCAATGAGCAGTTCTTC. This gives the protein CASSPRQGVNEQFF.

The chain is built from TRBV27 and TRBJ2-1, with 10 bases that match TRBD1. V lost 10 bases, J lost 9 bases, and 12 bases stayed unmatched. Germline loops: CDR1 MNHEY, CDR2 SMNVEV (reference sequence). This CDR3 has 14 residues. CDR3 amino acids: CATDGTGDTGEQFF. The DNA of the CDR3 is TGTGCCACTGACGGGACAGGGGATACTGGTGAGCAGTTCTTC.

V and J are TRBV30 and TRBJ2-1, with D perhaps TRBD2 (6 bases). The CDR3 is made up of 12 amino acids. Germline V CDR1 and CDR2: GTSNPN, SVGIG (reference sequence). V dropped 0 bases and J dropped 9 bases, with 9 bases sitting between them. As DNA, the CDR3 is TGTGCCTGGAGTGTAACCGGGGGTGAGCAGTTCTTC. Protein sequence: CAWSVTGGEQFF.

The chain couples TRBV13 to TRBJ1-1; D not certain. V was trimmed by 5 bases and J by 5 bases, leaving 12 bases between them. CDR1 is PRHDT, CDR2 FYEKMQ, per germline (reference sequence). The CDR3 covers 13 residues. The DNA for the CDR3 is TGTGCCAGCAGCCCAAATTCGGGTACTGAAGCTTTCTTT. Protein sequence: CASSPNSGTEAFF.

The chain is built from TRBV7-3 and TRBJ2-3; tentatively, D is TRBD2 (6 bases). Germline lookup yields CDR1 SGHTA and CDR2 FQGTGA. V lost 0 bases and J 7 bases, leaving 11 bases between the germline ends. CDR3 length: 14 residues. This chain's CDR3 is CASSLTGGENTQYF. The CDR3 region has the DNA TGTGCCAGCAGCTTAACGGGCGGGGAGAATACGCAGTATTTT. The full variable domain, rest sourced from reference TRBV7-3 and TRBJ2-3, is GAGVSQTPSNKVTEKGKYVELRCDPISGHTALYWYRQSLGQGPEFLIYFQGTGAADDSGLPNDRFFAVRPEGSVSTLKIQRTERGDSAVYLCASSLTGGENTQYFGPGTRLTVL.

In DNA, the CDR3 is TGTGCCAGCAGCCCGGACAGGGTCGGTGCTTTCTTT. As protein: CASSPDRVGAFF. The chain carries TRBV14 and TRBJ1-1; 8 nucleotides match TRBD1. The V and J ends lost 4 bases and 11 bases, in that order; junction bases with no gene match: 6. The length of the CDR3 is 12 residues. Germline V gene lookup returns CDR1 SGHDN and CDR2 FVKESK.

The CDR3 reads CASSPPFLHYTSGELFF. The CDR3 DNA is TGCGCCAGCAGCCCTCCCTTCCTGCACTATACCTCCGGGGAGCTGTTTTTT. The chain carries TRBV4-1 and TRBJ2-2, with D unresolved. Germline lookup yields CDR1 MGHRA and CDR2 YSYEKL. This CDR3 spans 17 amino acids. Trimming removed 4 bases from V and 6 bases from J, with 21 bases in between.

V usage is TRBV15 and J usage is TRBJ1-5, with D maybe TRBD1 (6 bases). CDR1 is LNHNV, CDR2 YYDKDF, per germline (reference sequence). V was shortened by 0 bases and J by 7 bases, with 13 bases between the two germline ends. CDR3 length: 15 amino acids. CDR3 sequence reads: CATSRDMAGEQPQHF. Written as DNA, the CDR3 is TGTGCCACCAGCAGAGATATGGCAGGGGAACAGCCCCAGCATTTT.

The CDR3 reads CASSDRTNEKLFF. CDR3 bases: TGTGCCAGCAGTGACCGTACTAATGAAAAACTGTTTTTT. V is TRBV2 and J is TRBJ1-4; D remains unclear. The CDR3 is 13 amino acids. Germline V gene lookup returns CDR1 SNHLY and CDR2 FYNNEI. Trimming removed 3 bases from V and 2 bases from J, with 4 bases in between.

The chain has TRBV5-1 and TRBJ1-2; 10 nucleotides line up with TRBD1. Germline loops: CDR1 SGHRS, CDR2 YFSETQ. Trimming at V came to 4 bases and at J to 4 bases, leaving 7 bases not matched to a gene. CDR3 length: 15 residues. The DNA of the CDR3 is TGCGCCAGCAGCCCCGACAGGGGGCGGGCCTATGGCTACACCTTC. Its translation: CASSPDRGRAYGYTF.

This chain uses TRBV7-3 with TRBJ2-1; D is perhaps TRBD2 (5 bases). Germline V gene lookup returns CDR1 SGHTA and CDR2 FQGTGA. With 2 bases removed from V and 6 bases from J, the gap between germline ends came to 8 bases. CDR3 size: 13 residues. CDR3 sequence reads: CASSLWAGNEQFF. The DNA for the CDR3 is TGTGCCAGCAGCTTATGGGCGGGCAATGAGCAGTTCTTC.

The chain is built from TRBV12-1 and TRBJ2-3; TRBD2 is taken as the D call from the table, unchecked against the DNA. TRBV12-1 is reported as a pseudogene. This CDR3 is built from 16 residues. CDR3 nucleotide sequence: TGTGCCAGCAGCCCGGATAGCGGGGATTGGGCAGATACGCAGTATTTT. Amino acids: CASSPDSGDWADTQYF.

This clone was recorded only once. The rearrangement uses TRBV27 and TRBJ1-1; D not resolved. The CDR3 is made up of 15 amino acids. The V and J ends lost 2 bases and 0 bases respectively, with 10 bases between them. Germline assignment: CDR1 MNHEY and CDR2 SMNVEV (reference sequence). The chain's CDR3 is CASSLMGSMNTEAFF. The CDR3, as DNA: TGTGCCAGCAGTTTAATGGGCAGCATGAACACTGAAGCTTTCTTT.

This chain uses TRBV7-9 with TRBJ2-7; the D gene is possibly TRBD2 (5 bases). Germline V gene data show CDR1 as SEHNR and CDR2 as FQNEAQ (reference sequence). The length of the CDR3 is 13 residues. Trimming left V 5 bases short and J 6 bases short, with 14 bases between. CDR3 sequence reads: CASSKYVGVEQYF. The CDR3 nucleotides are TGTGCCAGCAGCAAATACGTCGGGGTCGAGCAGTACTTC.

This rearrangement joins TRBV5-4 to TRBJ1-6; possible D gene TRBD1, 5 bases. With 4 bases removed from V and 0 bases from J, the gap between germline ends came to 11 bases. The germline gives CDR1 SGHNT, CDR2 YYREEE (reference sequence). The CDR3 is 16 amino acids. The CDR3 nucleotides are TGTGCCAGCAGCGGGGGAGGCAGCTCCTATAATTCACCCCTCCACTTT. Residues: CASSGGGSSYNSPLHF.

This rearrangement joins TRBV28 to TRBJ2-3, with 15 bases lining up with TRBD2. CDR1 is MDHEN, CDR2 SYDVKM, per germline. Unmatched junction bases numbered 11, after V lost 6 bases and J lost 4 bases. The CDR3 extends over 18 amino acids. The CDR3 DNA reads as TGTGCCAGCAGGGCGCCGGGACTAGCGGGAGGAGCGGCAGATACGCAGTATTTT. Residues: CASRAPGLAGGAADTQYF.

CDR3: CASSSGGAQQYF. The CDR3 DNA follows: TGTGCCAGCAGCTCCGGGGGGGCGCAGCAGTACTTC. The V and J genes are TRBV7-9 and TRBJ2-7; 8 bases match TRBD2. V was pared by 4 bases and J by 8 bases, with 4 bases of the junction left unmatched. CDR3 length: 12 amino acids. Germline V CDR1 and CDR2: SEHNR, FQNEAQ (reference sequence).

The chain combines TRBV30 with TRBJ2-7, with D unresolved. With 2 bases removed from V and 5 bases from J, the gap between germline ends came to 7 bases. Looked up from germline, CDR1 is GTSNPN and CDR2 is SVGIG (reference sequence). This CDR3 has 11 residues. The chain's CDR3 is CAWSREDEQYF. CDR3 nucleotide sequence: TGTGCCTGGAGTAGAGAGGACGAGCAGTACTTC.

The chain carries TRBV19 and TRBJ2-7, with TRBD2 as a possible D gene (5 bases). Germline V gene lookup returns CDR1 LNHDA and CDR2 SQIVND (reference sequence). This CDR3 has 13 residues. Trimming cost V 5 bases and J 2 bases, with 10 bases left between them. Written as DNA, the CDR3 is TGTGCCAGTAGTGCGGGCGCGACCTACGAGCAGTACTTC. It specifies CASSAGATYEQYF.